This T cell receptor (beta chain) was sequenced during a study of blood T cell repertoires in COVID-19. Participants were placed into cohorts based on the clinical history they reported. Two negative PCRs, clearance, or symptom resolution were required of recovered Cohort 3 donors. The CDR3 has 16 amino acids. V was clipped by 5 bases and J by 2 bases, with 18 bases between them. Germline V CDR1 and CDR2: MGHRA, YSYEKL. Original methodology: Counts of nucleated cells, estimated from reference gene primer amplification, were obtained. TCRdb's copy holds only in-frame clones and misses some; the assay was immunoSEQ multiplex PCR. Clone size and the V and J calls come from that table; the DNA yielded D and trimming. The sample has under 300,000 clones, 80% to 90% seen once; the top ten hold 1.9%.

The V gene is TRBV4-1, the J gene TRBJ2-5; D gene uncertain. This clonotype was sampled from a woman aged 45-65 years who had recovered from COVID-19. Sequencing was done on a sample of PBMCs or T cells enriched from blood (not recorded which). The CDR3 DNA sequence: TGCGCCAGCAGCACCTGGAAGCGTGCGGAGCAAGAGACCCAGTACTTC. It is translated as CASSTWKRAEQETQYF.